Below, 10 T cell receptor beta chains from the same sample are listed, as sequenced in a study of blood T cell repertoires in COVID-19. Profiled with immunoSEQ multiplex PCR; TCRdb holds only in-frame clones, not every one. This sample carries about 200,000 clones, over 75% of them seen once, and the ten largest clones take more than 3%. Specimen: peripheral blood. The receptors were gathered from a man between 60 and 75 years old with acute or convalescent COVID-19.

This chain joins TRBV2 and TRBJ2-1; 7 bases line up with TRBD2. J was trimmed by 7 bases and V by 0 bases; bases with no gene match: 0. CDR3 length equals 13 residues. CDR1 and CDR2 (germline): SNHLY, FYNNEI. The CDR3 DNA sequence: TGTGCCAGCAGTGAAGCGGGAGGGAATGAGCAGTTCTTC. Its translation: CASSEAGGNEQFF.

The chain uses TRBV5-1 and TRBJ2-1; 9 bases are shared with TRBD1. Germline V gene sequence: CDR1 SGHRS, CDR2 YFSETQ. CDR3 length: 15 residues. V dropped 5 bases and J dropped 4; count of bases not matched to a gene: 7. In DNA, the CDR3 is TGCGCCAGCAGGCCGACAGGGGGACGTTACAATGAGCAGTTCTTC. Protein sequence: CASRPTGGRYNEQFF.

The chain recombines TRBV12-3 or TRBV12-4 with TRBJ1-5, with TRBD1 matching 7 bases. This CDR3 contains 13 residues. After removal of 6 bases from V and 7 bases from J, the junction contained 6 bases not matched to a gene. CDR3 sequence reads: CASRGQVGQPQHF. The DNA for the CDR3 is TGTGCCAGCAGAGGACAGGTTGGGCAGCCCCAGCATTTT.

The gene calls are TRBV3-1 (or the pseudogene TRBV3-2) and TRBJ2-3; no clear D. The germline V and J ends were trimmed by 1 base and 0 bases, with 8 bases remaining between them. The CDR3 covers 15 residues. The germline V gene encodes CDR1 LGHDT and CDR2 YNNKEL (reference sequence). CDR3 protein: CASSQGAISTDTQYF. The DNA of the CDR3 is TGTGCCAGCAGCCAAGGGGCCATTAGCACAGATACGCAGTATTTT.

The J gene is TRBJ2-7, the V gene TRBV27; 10 bases align to TRBD1. CDR3 length: 16 amino acids. Trimming removed 5 bases from V and 3 bases from J; junction bases left unmatched: 10. Germline-derived CDR1 and CDR2 are MNHEY and SMNVEV (reference sequence). DNA of the CDR3: TGTGCCAGCAGTCGTTACGCTCGGACAGGGGGCTACGAGCAGTACTTC. Translating gives CASSRYARTGGYEQYF.

The genes are TRBV12-3 or TRBV12-4 and TRBJ1-2, with D possibly matching TRBD1 (5 bases). V was trimmed by 2 bases and J by 7 bases, leaving 11 bases between them. The CDR3 is 13 amino acids. DNA for the CDR3: TGTGCCAGCAGTTTACGGGTAGGGGCTGGCTACACCTTC. Encoded protein: CASSLRVGAGYTF.

The chain links TRBV2 to TRBJ2-1, with D possibly being TRBD1 (7 bases). The length of the CDR3 is 16 residues. Germline V gives CDR1 SNHLY, CDR2 FYNNEI. V lost 1 base and J 4 bases, leaving 14 bases between the germline ends. CDR3 sequence: CASSEVGGGTYNEQFF. The CDR3 region has the DNA TGTGCCAGCAGTGAAGTAGGAGGGGGCACGTACAATGAGCAGTTCTTC. The entire variable domain, with the rest obtained from reference TRBV2 and TRBJ2-1, is as follows: EPEVTQTPSHQVTQMGQEVILRCVPISNHLYFYWYRQILGQKVEFLVSFYNNEISEKSEIFDDQFSVERPDGSNFTLKIRSTKLEDSAMYFCASSEVGGGTYNEQFFGPGTRLTVL.

The chain joins TRBV5-1 to TRBJ2-1; 9 nucleotides line up with TRBD2. CDR1 SGHRS and CDR2 YFSETQ come from the germline V gene. The length of the CDR3 is 15 residues. V lost 2 bases, J lost 7 bases, and 7 bases stayed unmatched. DNA of the CDR3: TGCGCCAGCAGCTTAAAGGTGGCGGGAGGGAATGAGCAGTTCTTC. This gives the protein CASSLKVAGGNEQFF.

This sequence joins TRBV7-2 and TRBJ2-7; maybe TRBD2 (6 bases). This CDR3 is 15 amino acids long. V lost 4 bases, J lost 2 bases, and 15 bases lay in between. Germline V gene data show CDR1 as SGHTA and CDR2 as FQGNSA. CDR3 nucleotides: TGTGCCAGCAGCTCCCTTGGGGGGAGCACCTACGAGCAGTACTTC. This encodes CASSSLGGSTYEQYF.

The rearrangement links TRBV5-1 to TRBJ1-3; TRBD1 might be the D (6 bases). CDR1 is SGHRS, CDR2 YFSETQ, per germline. Trimming removed 4 bases from V and 0 bases from J, with 11 bases in between. The CDR3 sequence is 15 residues long. The CDR3 DNA sequence: TGCGCCAGCAGCGCGACAGGCCACTCTGGAAACACCATATATTTT. It specifies CASSATGHSGNTIYF.